This TCR beta chain was captured by sequencing in a study of T cell responses to AZD1222 COVID-19 vaccine. TCRdb keeps only in-frame clones here, not all; method: immunoSEQ multiplex PCR. The data contain 100,000 to 120,000 clones, 85% to 95% of them singletons. Germline V lookup: CDR1 SEHNR, CDR2 FQNEAQ (reference sequence). The CDR3 is 13 amino acids. Trimming removed 2 bases at V and 5 bases at J, with 9 bases between. The V gene is TRBV7-9, the J gene TRBJ1-2; D uncertain. The sequence came from an adult who received the AZD1222 COVID-19 vaccine. This sample comprised peripheral blood, obtained 28 days after the second AZD1222 dose. The CDR3 sequence is CASSLTGRYGYTF. The CDR3 nucleotides are TGTGCCAGCAGCTTAACCGGAAGGTATGGCTACACCTTC.